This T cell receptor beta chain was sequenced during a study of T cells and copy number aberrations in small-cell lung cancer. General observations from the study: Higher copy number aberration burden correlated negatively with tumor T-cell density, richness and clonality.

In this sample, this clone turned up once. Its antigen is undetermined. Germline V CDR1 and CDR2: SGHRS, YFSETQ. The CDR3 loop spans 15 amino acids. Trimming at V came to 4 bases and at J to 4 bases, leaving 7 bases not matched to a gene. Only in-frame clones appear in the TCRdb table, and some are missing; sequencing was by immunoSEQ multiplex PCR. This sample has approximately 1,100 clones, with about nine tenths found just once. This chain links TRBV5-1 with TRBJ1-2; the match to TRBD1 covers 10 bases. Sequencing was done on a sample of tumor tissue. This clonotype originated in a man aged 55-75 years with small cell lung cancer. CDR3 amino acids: CASSVDRGRVYGYTF. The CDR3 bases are TGCGCCAGCAGCGTCGACAGGGGGCGCGTCTATGGCTACACCTTC.